These 25 T cell receptor beta chains were all obtained from the same sample, sequenced in a study of a mutant IDH1 vaccine in newly diagnosed glioma. Time point in this sample: week 11, during vaccination. Doses of 300 ug of mutant IDH1 20-mer peptide were given with topical imiquimod. Only in-frame clones appear in the TCRdb table, and some are missing; sequencing was by immunoSEQ multiplex PCR. The sample comprises about 52,000 clones, roughly nine tenths of which are singletons, and 2.4% rests with the top ten. These receptors have no identified antigens. The material sequenced was PBMCs, taken from a glioma patient whose treatment included an IDH1 peptide vaccine. All receptors derive from a middle-aged man with glioma.

The chain couples TRBV5-1 to TRBJ2-5; 7 bases align to TRBD2. V gave up 3 bases and J gave up 4 bases; unmatched junction bases: 9. Germline V lookup: CDR1 SGHRS, CDR2 YFSETQ. The CDR3 has 15 amino acids. Here the CDR3 reads CASSSSGDRRETQYF. The CDR3 coding sequence is TGCGCCAGCAGCTCTAGCGGAGATCGAAGAGAGACCCAGTACTTC.

CDR3 loop: CASSGKRGPQETQYF. DNA for the CDR3: TGTGCCAGCAGTGGTAAGCGGGGCCCTCAAGAGACCCAGTACTTC. The V call is TRBV6-1, the J call TRBJ2-5; TRBD2 matches at 7 bases. The trim removed 4 bases at V and 2 bases at J, leaving 7 bases unmatched. Germline assignment: CDR1 MNHNS and CDR2 SASEGT. This CDR3 region has 15 residues.

This chain joins TRBV10-1 and TRBJ2-1; no firm D call. CDR3 length equals 13 residues. The germline gives CDR1 WNHNN, CDR2 SYGVQD (reference sequence). The V end was cut by 2 bases, the J end by 9 bases, with 11 bases between. CDR3: CASSENSIGEQFF. CDR3 bases: TGCGCCAGCAGTGAGAACAGTATCGGTGAGCAGTTCTTC.

The gene calls are TRBV6-4 and TRBJ2-3; D possibly corresponds to TRBD2 (5 bases). CDR1 MRHNA and CDR2 SNTAGT come from the germline V gene. There are 14 residues in the CDR3. Deletions cut 3 bases from V and 4 bases from J, with 11 bases between. CDR3 protein: CASSEGLGADTQYF. CDR3 coding DNA: TGTGCCAGCAGTGAGGGCCTCGGGGCAGATACGCAGTATTTT.

The V gene is TRBV7-6, the J gene TRBJ2-3; the D call may be TRBD1 or TRBD2 (5 bases each). There are 15 residues in the CDR3. The ends were cut back, 2 bases at V and 0 bases at J, with 9 bases in the middle. Looked up from germline, CDR1 is SGHVS and CDR2 is FNYEAQ. The CDR3 bases are TGTGCCAGCAGCTTAAACGGGGCTAGCACAGATACGCAGTATTTT. Translated: CASSLNGASTDTQYF.

The chain recombines TRBV6-5 with TRBJ2-5; the match to TRBD2 covers 10 bases. The CDR3 extends over 15 amino acids. V trimming: 5 bases; J trimming: 4 bases; junction bases outside the gene matches: 7. Germline assignment: CDR1 MNHEY and CDR2 SVGAGI. The DNA of the CDR3 is TGTGCCAGCAGTCCCGGGACTAGCGAGGGAGAGACCCAGTACTTC. It encodes CASSPGTSEGETQYF.

This chain connects TRBV19 to TRBJ1-5, with 10 bases that match TRBD1. The CDR3 spans 17 residues. V lost 4 bases and J lost 1; bases outside the gene matches: 7. Per germline, CDR1 LNHDA and CDR2 SQIVND (reference sequence). The CDR3 reads CASSTGQGGPSNQPQHF. The CDR3 nucleotides are TGTGCCAGTAGTACCGGACAGGGGGGTCCGAGCAATCAGCCCCAGCATTTT.

V usage is TRBV2 and J usage is TRBJ1-6, with unresolved D. The length of the CDR3 is 11 residues. Germline V gives CDR1 SNHLY, CDR2 FYNNEI. With 6 bases removed from V and 6 bases from J, the gap between germline ends came to 3 bases. This chain's CDR3 is CASRVNSPLHF. As DNA, the CDR3 is TGTGCCAGCAGGGTTAATTCACCCCTCCACTTT.

A few counts support this clone. The gene calls are TRBV7-9 and TRBJ2-7; D call uncertain. The germline CDR1 and CDR2 sequences are SEHNR and FQNEAQ (reference sequence). V was clipped by 1 base and J by 2 bases, with 6 bases between them. The CDR3 loop spans 13 amino acids. The CDR3 DNA sequence: TGTGCCAGCAGCTTAGACAGCGCCTACGAGCAGTACTTC. It codes for CASSLDSAYEQYF.

The rearrangement uses TRBV27 and TRBJ2-7; TRBD2 might be the D (5 bases). Trimming pared 4 bases from V and 0 bases from J, leaving 10 bases between. CDR1 and CDR2 from the germline V gene are MNHEY and SMNVEV (reference sequence). The CDR3 is made up of 14 amino acids. CDR3 bases: TGTGCCAGCAGTTGGACTTGGGACTCCTACGAGCAGTACTTC. Encoded protein: CASSWTWDSYEQYF.

The V gene is TRBV5-4, the J gene TRBJ2-7, with D uncertain. CDR1 is SGHNT, CDR2 YYREEE, per germline (reference sequence). The germline V and J ends were trimmed by 0 bases and 4 bases, with 5 bases remaining between them. The CDR3 consists of 12 residues. DNA for the CDR3: TGTGCCAGCAGCTTGGTAGGGTACGAGCAGTACTTC. This encodes CASSLVGYEQYF.

This sequence joins TRBV5-4 and TRBJ2-1; 9 bases line up with TRBD2. Unmatched junction bases numbered 6, after V lost 5 bases and J lost 3 bases. Germline CDR1 is SGHNT and CDR2 is YYREEE (reference sequence). The CDR3 sequence is 15 residues long. CDR3 nucleotide sequence: TGTGCCAGCAGTCAGACTAGCGGAATCTACAATGAGCAGTTCTTC. It codes for CASSQTSGIYNEQFF.

The chain employs TRBV18 and TRBJ1-2; TRBD1 matches at 7 bases. The CDR3 sequence is 14 residues long. Germline trimming cut 1 base from V and 6 bases from J; bases unmatched to any gene: 5. Germline CDR1 is KGHSH and CDR2 is LQKENI. CDR3 sequence (DNA): TGTGCCAGCTCACCACAGGGGGCGGAAAATGGCTACACCTTC. Translating gives CASSPQGAENGYTF.

Here the CDR3 DNA reads TGCGCCAGCAGCCAAGATAAGGCACTGGGATCACCCCTCCACTTT. Its protein is CASSQDKALGSPLHF. The J gene is TRBJ1-6, the V gene TRBV4-3, with unresolved D. This CDR3 is 15 amino acids long. CDR1 and CDR2 from the germline V gene are LGHNA and YSLEER. V dropped 0 bases and J dropped 10 bases, with 13 bases sitting between them.

CDR3 residues: CASSFGGSTDTQYF. As DNA, the CDR3 is TGTGCCAGCAGTTTCGGCGGGAGCACAGATACGCAGTATTTT. The rearrangement uses TRBV28 and TRBJ2-3, with D perhaps TRBD2 (5 bases). Trimming shortened V by 3 bases and J by 0 bases, and 7 bases separated the two germline ends. In germline, CDR1 is MDHEN, CDR2 SYDVKM. The CDR3 loop spans 14 amino acids.

V and J are TRBV19 and TRBJ2-7; TRBD2 agrees at 14 bases. With V trimmed by 6 bases and J by 3 bases, 4 bases remained unmatched. CDR3 length: 15 amino acids. Per the germline V gene, CDR1 is LNHDA and CDR2 is SQIVND (reference sequence). The CDR3 protein is CASSFGTSGSYEQYF. The CDR3 bases are TGTGCCAGTAGCTTTGGGACTAGCGGGAGCTACGAGCAGTACTTC.

This chain connects TRBV15 to TRBJ1-1, with a possible D match to TRBD1 (5 bases). V was trimmed by 0 bases and J by 4 bases, leaving 12 bases between them. The CDR3 is made up of 15 amino acids. Germline V gene sequence: CDR1 LNHNV, CDR2 YYDKDF (reference sequence). The CDR3 DNA reads TGTGCCACCAGCAGAGAGGGGACCGCGGTCACTGAAGCTTTCTTT. Its translation is CATSREGTAVTEAFF.

Concerning this clone itself: One junction end does not reproduce the germline sequence, and a read error may be involved. The rearrangement uses TRBV7-9 and TRBJ1-2; D not resolved. The CDR3 consists of 14 residues. Germline lookup yields CDR1 SEHNR and CDR2 FQNEAQ (reference sequence). The CDR3 is CASSLGGERYGYTF. CDR3 DNA sequence: TGTGCCAGCAGTTTAGGCGGGGAGCGGTATGGCTACACCTTC.

The chain employs TRBV6-1 and TRBJ1-4; no firm D call. V was trimmed by 6 bases and J by 0 bases, leaving 5 bases between them. Germline-derived CDR1 and CDR2 are MNHNS and SASEGT. CDR3 length: 13 amino acids. The CDR3 coding sequence is TGTGCCAGCAGGGTGGCAACTAATGAAAAACTGTTTTTT. Translating gives CASRVATNEKLFF.

V is TRBV9 and J is TRBJ1-2, with TRBD1 as a possible D gene (5 bases). The CDR3 covers 15 residues. V dropped 0 bases and J dropped 5 bases, with 14 bases sitting between them. The germline V gene has CDR1 SGDLS and CDR2 YYNGEE. The CDR3 reads CASSVGGTSRYGYTF. CDR3 DNA sequence: TGTGCCAGCAGCGTAGGAGGGACCTCACGGTATGGCTACACCTTC.

The V call is TRBV4-3, the J call TRBJ1-6; tentatively, D is TRBD1 (6 bases). Germline V CDR1 and CDR2: LGHNA, YSLEER. Trimming removed 0 bases from V and 6 bases from J, with 15 bases in between. CDR3 length: 17 residues. This chain's CDR3 is CASSQDRSGGGNSPLHF. CDR3 in DNA: TGCGCCAGCAGCCAAGATCGGTCGGGGGGCGGTAATTCACCCCTCCACTTT.

This rearrangement joins TRBV19 to TRBJ2-2; TRBD2 matches 7 bases. The CDR3 covers 18 residues. Germline V CDR1 and CDR2: LNHDA, SQIVND (reference sequence). V gave up 2 bases and J gave up 5 bases; unmatched junction bases: 14. This chain's CDR3 is CASSISKWGLPYTGELFF. In nucleotides, the CDR3 is TGTGCCAGTAGTATATCTAAATGGGGACTACCTTATACCGGGGAGCTGTTTTTT.

J is TRBJ1-2 and V is TRBV30, with D maybe TRBD1 (6 bases). There are 14 residues in the CDR3. In germline, CDR1 is GTSNPN, CDR2 SVGIG (reference sequence). V gave up 5 bases and J gave up 4 bases, with 17 bases separating them. CDR3 in amino acids: CAWFVRGRAYGYTF. In DNA, the CDR3 is TGTGCCTGGTTCGTCAGGGGTAGGGCCTATGGCTACACCTTC.

The chain's CDR3 is CASSPHSGHEQFF. The CDR3 region has the DNA TGTGCCAGCAGTCCCCATAGTGGTCATGAGCAGTTCTTC. This chain uses TRBV25-1 with TRBJ2-1, with unresolved D. The V end lost 5 bases, the J end lost 8 bases, and 13 bases lay between the germline ends. This CDR3 is 13 amino acids long. Germline V lookup: CDR1 MGHDK, CDR2 SYGVNS.

The chain employs TRBV6-6 and TRBJ1-2; perhaps TRBD1 as D (6 bases). CDR3 length: 15 amino acids. V was clipped by 0 bases and J by 8 bases, with 16 bases between them. The germline CDR1 and CDR2 sequences are MNHNY and SVGAGI (reference sequence). DNA for the CDR3: TGTGCCAGCAGTTACTCGTGGCAGGGGCTCGAAGGCTACACCTTC. Translation: CASSYSWQGLEGYTF.